This TCR beta chain was observed in a study of cytomegalovirus exposure and HLA in healthy donors. The PCR used 60 Vbeta and 13 Jbeta primers. Only in-frame clones appear in the TCRdb table, and some are missing; sequencing was by immunoSEQ multiplex PCR. The sample consists of about 220,000 clones, just over 75% of them appearing once. Trimming removed 3 bases from V and 7 bases from J; junction bases left unmatched: 15. Germline assignment: CDR1 SGHDN and CDR2 FVKESK. CDR3 length equals 19 residues. Specimen: PBMCs. This clonotype was obtained from a man aged 18 to 30 in good health and CMV-seronegative. The gene calls are TRBV14 and TRBJ2-3; 14 bases fit TRBD2. CDR3: CASSHLTGLGTSGSNTQYF. The CDR3 bases are TGTGCCAGCAGCCACCTGACAGGGCTCGGGACTAGCGGGAGCAATACGCAGTATTTT.